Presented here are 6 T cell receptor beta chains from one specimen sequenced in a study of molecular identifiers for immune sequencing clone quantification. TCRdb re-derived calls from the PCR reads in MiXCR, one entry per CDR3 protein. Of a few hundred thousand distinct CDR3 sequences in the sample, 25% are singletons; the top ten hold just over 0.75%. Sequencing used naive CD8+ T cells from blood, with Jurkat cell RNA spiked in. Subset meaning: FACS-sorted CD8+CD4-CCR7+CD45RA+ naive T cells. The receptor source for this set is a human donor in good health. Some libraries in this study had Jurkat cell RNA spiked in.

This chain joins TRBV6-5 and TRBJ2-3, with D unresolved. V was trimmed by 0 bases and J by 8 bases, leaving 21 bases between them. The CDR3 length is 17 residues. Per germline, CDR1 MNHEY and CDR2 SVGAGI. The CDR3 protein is CASSYSVGASIPATQYF. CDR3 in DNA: TGTGCCAGCAGTTACTCGGTCGGCGCCAGCATCCCAGCTACGCAGTATTTT.

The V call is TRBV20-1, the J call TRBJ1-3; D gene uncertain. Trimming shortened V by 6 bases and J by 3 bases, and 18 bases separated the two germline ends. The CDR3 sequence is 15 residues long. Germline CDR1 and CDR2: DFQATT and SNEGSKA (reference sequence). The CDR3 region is CSAYPRTAFGNTIYF. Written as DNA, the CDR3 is TGCAGTGCCTATCCGCGGACCGCTTTTGGAAACACCATATATTTT.

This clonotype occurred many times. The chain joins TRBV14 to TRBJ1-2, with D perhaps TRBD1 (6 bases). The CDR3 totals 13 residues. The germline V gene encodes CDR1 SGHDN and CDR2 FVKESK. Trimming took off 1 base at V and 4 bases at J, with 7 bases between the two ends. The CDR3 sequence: CASSQGTAYGYTF. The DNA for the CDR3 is TGTGCCAGCAGCCAAGGGACAGCCTATGGCTACACCTTC.

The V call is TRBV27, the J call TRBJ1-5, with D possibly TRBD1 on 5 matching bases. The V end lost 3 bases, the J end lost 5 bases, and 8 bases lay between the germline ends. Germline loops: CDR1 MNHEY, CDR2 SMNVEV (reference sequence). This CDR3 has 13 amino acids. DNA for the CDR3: TGTGCCAGCAGTTTTGGGGCGGATCAGCCCCAGCATTTT. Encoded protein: CASSFGADQPQHF.

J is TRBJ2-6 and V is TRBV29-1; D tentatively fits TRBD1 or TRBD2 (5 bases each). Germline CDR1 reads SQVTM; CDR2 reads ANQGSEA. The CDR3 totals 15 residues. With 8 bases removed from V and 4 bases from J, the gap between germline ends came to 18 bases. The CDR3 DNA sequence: TGCAGCATACCGGGGCCATTGCAGGGGGCCAACGTCCTGACTTTC. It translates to CSIPGPLQGANVLTF.

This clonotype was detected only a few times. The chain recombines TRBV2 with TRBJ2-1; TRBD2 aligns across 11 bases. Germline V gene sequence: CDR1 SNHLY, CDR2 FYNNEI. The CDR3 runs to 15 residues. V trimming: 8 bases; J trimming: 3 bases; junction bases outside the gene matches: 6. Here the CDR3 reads CASLSGRADYNEQFF. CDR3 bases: TGTGCCAGCCTTAGCGGGAGGGCCGACTACAATGAGCAGTTCTTC.